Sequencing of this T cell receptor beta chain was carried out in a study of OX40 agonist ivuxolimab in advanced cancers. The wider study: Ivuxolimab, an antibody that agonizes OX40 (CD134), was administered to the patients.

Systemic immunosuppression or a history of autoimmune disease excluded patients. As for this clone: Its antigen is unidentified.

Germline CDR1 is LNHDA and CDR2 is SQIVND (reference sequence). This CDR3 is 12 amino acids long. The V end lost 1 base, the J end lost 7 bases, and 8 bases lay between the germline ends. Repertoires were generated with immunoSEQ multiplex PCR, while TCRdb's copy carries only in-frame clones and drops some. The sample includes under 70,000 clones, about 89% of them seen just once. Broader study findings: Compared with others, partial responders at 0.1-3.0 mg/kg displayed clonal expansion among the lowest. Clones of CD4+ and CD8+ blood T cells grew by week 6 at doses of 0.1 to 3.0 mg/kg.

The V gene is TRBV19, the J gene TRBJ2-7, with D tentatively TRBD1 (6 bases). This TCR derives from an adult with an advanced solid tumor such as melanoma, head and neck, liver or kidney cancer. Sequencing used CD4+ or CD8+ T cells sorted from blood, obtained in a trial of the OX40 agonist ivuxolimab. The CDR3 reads CASSIGDREQYF. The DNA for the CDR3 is TGTGCCAGTAGTATAGGCGACAGGGAGCAGTACTTC.